This T cell receptor (beta chain) was documented in a study of OX40 agonist ivuxolimab in advanced cancers. Study at large: Patients' therapy was ivuxolimab, an antibody that acts as an agonist of OX40 (CD134). General study findings and limits: There were, on average, more expanded clones in CD8+ T cells than in CD4+.

Only in-frame clones appear in the TCRdb table, and some are missing; sequencing was by immunoSEQ multiplex PCR. The profile shows 50,000 or so clones, more than 85% of them singletons. Autoimmune disease history or systemic immunosuppression barred patients. Blood sampling took place at baseline, cycle 4 day 1, and cycle 7 day 1. About this clone itself: Its specificity is not known.

With 3 bases clipped from V and 7 bases from J, the junction kept 11 bases outside the gene matches. The CDR3 runs 15 residues. Germline CDR1 SGHNT, CDR2 YYREEE (reference sequence). The V gene is TRBV5-4, the J gene TRBJ1-2; 8 positions match TRBD1. The sequence came from an adult with an advanced solid tumor such as melanoma, head and neck, liver or kidney cancer. Sequencing used CD4+ or CD8+ T cells sorted from blood, obtained in a trial of the OX40 agonist ivuxolimab. The CDR3 DNA reads as TGTGCCAGCAGCTCCTATCAGGGGGCTTTAGGTGGCTACACCTTC. It encodes CASSSYQGALGGYTF.